This T cell receptor beta chain was obtained from a study of Graves' ophthalmopathy and Graves' hyperthyroidism. TCR beta CDR3 regions were amplified from RNA transcripts. HTBI primers were employed in first-round RT-PCR, then a second-round multiplex PCR followed. TCRdb called the multiplex PCR reads again in MiXCR, with one record for every CDR3 protein. The sample lists over 500,000 distinct CDR3 sequences, over 20% seen once, with approximately 7% in the top ten. Germline lookup yields CDR1 LNHNV and CDR2 YYDKDF (reference sequence). Trimming stripped 5 bases from V and 3 bases from J, with 10 bases between. This CDR3 has 13 amino acids. Study outcomes and limitations: A classifier, a 13-signature model, separated ophthalmopathy from stable hyperthyroidism with 87.88% sensitivity and 81.08% specificity.

Patients were diagnosed from clinical symptoms, serum thyroxine, TRAb, thyroid ultrasound and orbital computed tomography. Isolation of PBMCs was performed using over 8 ml of fresh peripheral blood. Comments on this clonotype: Its antigen is unidentified.

This receptor was taken from a young woman with stable Graves' hyperthyroidism. Some clones in this sample may be carry-over from other donors' samples. This rearrangement joins TRBV15 to TRBJ1-2; tentatively, D is TRBD1 (6 bases). Sequenced input: peripheral blood. CDR3 nucleotides: TGTGCCACCAGCTTGGACAGCTACTATGGCTACACCTTC. Protein: CATSLDSYYGYTF.